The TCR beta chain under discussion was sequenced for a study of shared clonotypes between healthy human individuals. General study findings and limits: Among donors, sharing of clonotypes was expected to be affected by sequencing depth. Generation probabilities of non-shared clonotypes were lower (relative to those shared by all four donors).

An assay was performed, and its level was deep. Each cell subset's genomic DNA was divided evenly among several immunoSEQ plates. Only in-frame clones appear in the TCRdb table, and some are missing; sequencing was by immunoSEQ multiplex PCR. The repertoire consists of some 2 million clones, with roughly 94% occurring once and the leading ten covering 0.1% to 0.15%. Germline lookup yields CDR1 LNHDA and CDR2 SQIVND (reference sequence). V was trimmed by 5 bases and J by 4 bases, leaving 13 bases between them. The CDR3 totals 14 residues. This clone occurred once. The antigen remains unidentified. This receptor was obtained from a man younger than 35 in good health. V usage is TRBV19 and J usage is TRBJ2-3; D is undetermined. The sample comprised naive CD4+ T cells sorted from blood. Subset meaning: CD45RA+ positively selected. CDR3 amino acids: CASSPNSQADTQYF. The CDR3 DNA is TGTGCCAGTAGTCCGAATTCGCAGGCAGATACGCAGTATTTT.